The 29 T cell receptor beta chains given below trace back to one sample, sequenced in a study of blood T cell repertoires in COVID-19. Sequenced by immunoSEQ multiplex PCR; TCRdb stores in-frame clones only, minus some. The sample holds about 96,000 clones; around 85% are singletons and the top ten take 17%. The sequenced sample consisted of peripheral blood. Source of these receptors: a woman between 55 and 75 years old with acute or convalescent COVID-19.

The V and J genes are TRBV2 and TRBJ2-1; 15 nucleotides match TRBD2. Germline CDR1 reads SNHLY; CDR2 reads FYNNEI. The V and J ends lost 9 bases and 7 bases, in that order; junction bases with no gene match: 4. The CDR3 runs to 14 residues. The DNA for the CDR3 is TGTGCCAGTTCCGGGACTAGCGGGGGGAATGAGCAGTTCTTC. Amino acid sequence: CASSGTSGGNEQFF.

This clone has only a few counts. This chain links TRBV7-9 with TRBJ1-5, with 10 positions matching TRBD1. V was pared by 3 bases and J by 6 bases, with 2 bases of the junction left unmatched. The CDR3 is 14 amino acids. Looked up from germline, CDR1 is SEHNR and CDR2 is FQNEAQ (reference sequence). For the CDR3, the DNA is TGTGCCAGCAGCTTGGGACAGGGGAGTCAGCCCCAGCATTTT. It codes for CASSLGQGSQPQHF.

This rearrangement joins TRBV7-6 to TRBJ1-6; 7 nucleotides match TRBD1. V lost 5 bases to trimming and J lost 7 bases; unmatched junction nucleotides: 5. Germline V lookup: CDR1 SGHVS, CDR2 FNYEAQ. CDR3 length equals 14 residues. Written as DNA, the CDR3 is TGTGCCAGCAGCCGACAGGGTGTCAATTCACCCCTCCACTTT. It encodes CASSRQGVNSPLHF. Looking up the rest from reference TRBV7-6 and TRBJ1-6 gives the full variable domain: GAGVSQSPRYKVTKRGQDVALRCDPISGHVSLYWYRQALGQGPEFLTYFNYEAQQDKSGLPNDRFSAERPEGSISTLTIQRTEQRDSAMYRCASSRQGVNSPLHFGNGTRLTVT.

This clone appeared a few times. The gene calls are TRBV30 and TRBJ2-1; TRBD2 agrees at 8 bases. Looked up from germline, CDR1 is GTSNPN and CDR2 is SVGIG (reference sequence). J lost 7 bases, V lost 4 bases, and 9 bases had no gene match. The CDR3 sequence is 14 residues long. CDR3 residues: CAWNRGGLGNEQFF. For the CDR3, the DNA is TGTGCCTGGAATCGGGGGGGCCTAGGAAATGAGCAGTTCTTC.

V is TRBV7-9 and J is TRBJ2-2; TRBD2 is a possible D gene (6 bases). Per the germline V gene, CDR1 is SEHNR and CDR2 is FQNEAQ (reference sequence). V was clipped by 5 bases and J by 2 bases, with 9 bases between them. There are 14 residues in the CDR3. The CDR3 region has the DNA TGTGCCAGCAGCCTCGGGGGAAACACCGGGGAGCTGTTTTTT. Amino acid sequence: CASSLGGNTGELFF. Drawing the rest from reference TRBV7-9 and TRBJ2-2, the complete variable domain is DTGVSQNPRHKITKRGQNVTFRCDPISEHNRLYWYRQTLGQGPEFLTYFQNEAQLEKSRLLSDRFSAERPKGSFSTLEIQRTEQGDSAMYLCASSLGGNTGELFFGEGSRLTVL.

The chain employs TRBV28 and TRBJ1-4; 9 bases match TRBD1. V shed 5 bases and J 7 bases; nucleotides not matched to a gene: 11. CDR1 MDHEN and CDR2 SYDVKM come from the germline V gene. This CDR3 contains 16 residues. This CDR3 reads CASSPRGTGGAEKLFF. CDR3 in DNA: TGTGCCAGCAGTCCCCGCGGTACAGGGGGCGCTGAAAAACTGTTTTTT. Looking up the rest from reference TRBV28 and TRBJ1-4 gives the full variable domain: DVKVTQSSRYLVKRTGEKVFLECVQDMDHENMFWYRQDPGLGLRLIYFSYDVKMKEKGDIPEGYSVSREKKERFSLILESASTNQTSMYLCASSPRGTGGAEKLFFGSGTQLSVL.

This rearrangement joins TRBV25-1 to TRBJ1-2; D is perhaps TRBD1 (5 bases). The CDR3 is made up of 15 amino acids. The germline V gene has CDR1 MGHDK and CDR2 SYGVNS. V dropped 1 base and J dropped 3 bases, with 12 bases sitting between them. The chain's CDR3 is CASSELEGRDYGYTF. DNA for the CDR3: TGTGCCAGCAGTGAATTGGAGGGACGAGACTATGGCTACACCTTC.

The CDR3 coding sequence is TGTGCCAGCAGCCCTCTCTTTTGGAACACTGAAGCTTTCTTT. It translates to CASSPLFWNTEAFF. The chain is built from TRBV14 and TRBJ1-1, with no clear D. CDR1 and CDR2 (germline): SGHDN, FVKESK. The CDR3 consists of 14 residues. Trimming took 4 bases from V and 1 from J, leaving 10 bases between them. Full variable domain (missing parts from reference TRBV14 and TRBJ1-1): EAGVTQFPSHSVIEKGQTVTLRCDPISGHDNLYWYRRVMGKEIKFLLHFVKESKQDESGMPNNRFLAERTGGTYSTLKVQPAELEDSGVYFCASSPLFWNTEAFFGQGTRLTVV.

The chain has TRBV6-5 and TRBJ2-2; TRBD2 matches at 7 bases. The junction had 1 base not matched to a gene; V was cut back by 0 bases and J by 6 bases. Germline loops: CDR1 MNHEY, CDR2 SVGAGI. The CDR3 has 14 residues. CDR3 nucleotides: TGTGCCAGCAGTTACTCTGCGGGGGCCGGGGAGCTGTTTTTT. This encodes CASSYSAGAGELFF.

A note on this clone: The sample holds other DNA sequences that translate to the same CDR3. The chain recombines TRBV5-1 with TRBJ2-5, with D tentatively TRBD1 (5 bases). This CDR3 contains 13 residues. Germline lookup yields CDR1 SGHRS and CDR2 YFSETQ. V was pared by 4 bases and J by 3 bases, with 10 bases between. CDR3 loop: CASSTRVEETQYF. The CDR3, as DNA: TGCGCCAGCAGCACCAGGGTTGAAGAGACCCAGTACTTC.

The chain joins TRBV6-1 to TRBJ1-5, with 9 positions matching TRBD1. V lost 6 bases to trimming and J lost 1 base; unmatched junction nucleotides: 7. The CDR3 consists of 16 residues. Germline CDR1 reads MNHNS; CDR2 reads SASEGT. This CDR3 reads CASREQGALSNQPQHF. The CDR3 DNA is TGTGCCAGCAGAGAACAGGGGGCGCTCAGCAATCAGCCCCAGCATTTT.

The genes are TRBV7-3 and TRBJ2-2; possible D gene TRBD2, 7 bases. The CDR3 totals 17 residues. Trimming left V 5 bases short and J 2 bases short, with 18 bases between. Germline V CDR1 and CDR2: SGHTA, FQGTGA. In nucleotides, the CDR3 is TGTGCCAGCAGCCCCCAAGGGGGGGGATTCAACACCGGGGAGCTGTTTTTT. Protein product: CASSPQGGGFNTGELFF.

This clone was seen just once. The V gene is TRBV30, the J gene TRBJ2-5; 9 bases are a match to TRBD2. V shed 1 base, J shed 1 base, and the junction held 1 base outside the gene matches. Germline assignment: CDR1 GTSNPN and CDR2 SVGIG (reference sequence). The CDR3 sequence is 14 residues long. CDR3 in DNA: TGTGCCTGGAGTGGGGGACTAGCCCAAGAGACCCAGTACTTC. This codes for CAWSGGLAQETQYF.

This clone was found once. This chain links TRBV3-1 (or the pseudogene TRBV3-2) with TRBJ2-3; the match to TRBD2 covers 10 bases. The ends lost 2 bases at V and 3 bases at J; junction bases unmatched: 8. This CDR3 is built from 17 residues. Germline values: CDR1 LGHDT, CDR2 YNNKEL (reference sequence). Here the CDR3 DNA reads TGTGCCAGCAGCCAACGTAGCGGGGGGAGGCGGACAGATACGCAGTATTTT. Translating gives CASSQRSGGRRTDTQYF.

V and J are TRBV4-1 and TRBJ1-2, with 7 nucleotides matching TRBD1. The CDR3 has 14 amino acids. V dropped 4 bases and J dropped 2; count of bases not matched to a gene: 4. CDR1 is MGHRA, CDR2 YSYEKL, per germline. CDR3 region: CASSPRTGNYGYTF. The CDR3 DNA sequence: TGCGCCAGCAGCCCCCGGACAGGAAACTATGGCTACACCTTC.

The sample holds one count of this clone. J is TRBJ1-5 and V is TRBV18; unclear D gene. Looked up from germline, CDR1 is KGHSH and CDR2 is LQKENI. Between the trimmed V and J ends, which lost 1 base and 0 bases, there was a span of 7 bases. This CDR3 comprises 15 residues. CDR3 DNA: TGTGCCAGCTCACCACGGCAGGATAGCAATCAGCCCCAGCATTTT. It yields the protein CASSPRQDSNQPQHF.

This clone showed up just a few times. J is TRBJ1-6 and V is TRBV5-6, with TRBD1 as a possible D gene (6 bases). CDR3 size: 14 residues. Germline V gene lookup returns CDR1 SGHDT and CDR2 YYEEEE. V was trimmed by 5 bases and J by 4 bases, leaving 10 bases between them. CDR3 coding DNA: TGTGCCAGCAGGCCACAGGGTTATAATTCACCCCTCCACTTT. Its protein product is CASRPQGYNSPLHF.

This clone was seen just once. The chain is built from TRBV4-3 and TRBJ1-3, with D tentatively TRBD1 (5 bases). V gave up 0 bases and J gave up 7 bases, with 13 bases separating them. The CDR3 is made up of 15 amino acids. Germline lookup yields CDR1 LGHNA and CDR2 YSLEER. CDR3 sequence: CASSQDLSGWNTIYF. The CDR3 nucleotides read TGCGCCAGCAGCCAAGATCTATCAGGGTGGAACACCATATATTTT.

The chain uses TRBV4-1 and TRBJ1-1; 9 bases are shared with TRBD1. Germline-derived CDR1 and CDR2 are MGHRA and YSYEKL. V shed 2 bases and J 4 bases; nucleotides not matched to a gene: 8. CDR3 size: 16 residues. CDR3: CASSQTGTGTGTEAFF. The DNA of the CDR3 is TGCGCCAGCAGCCAAACTGGGACAGGGACGGGCACTGAAGCTTTCTTT.

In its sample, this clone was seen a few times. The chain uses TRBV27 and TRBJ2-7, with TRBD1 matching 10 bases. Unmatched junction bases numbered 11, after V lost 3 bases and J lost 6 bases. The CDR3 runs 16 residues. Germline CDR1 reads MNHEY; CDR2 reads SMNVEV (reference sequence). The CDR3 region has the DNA TGTGCCAGCAGTTTCCGACCCGGGACAGGGGCACGCGAGCAGTACTTC. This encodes CASSFRPGTGAREQYF.

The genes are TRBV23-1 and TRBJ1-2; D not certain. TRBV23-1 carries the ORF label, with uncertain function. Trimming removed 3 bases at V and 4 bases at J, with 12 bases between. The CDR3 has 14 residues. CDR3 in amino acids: CASSHHTPIYGYTF. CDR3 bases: TGCGCCAGCAGTCATCATACACCGATCTATGGCTACACCTTC.

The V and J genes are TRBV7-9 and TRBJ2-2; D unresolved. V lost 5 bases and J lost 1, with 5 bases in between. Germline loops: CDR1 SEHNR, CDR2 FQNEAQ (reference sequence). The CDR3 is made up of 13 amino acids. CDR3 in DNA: TGTGCCAGCAGCCCCGGGAACACCGGGGAGCTGTTTTTT. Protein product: CASSPGNTGELFF.

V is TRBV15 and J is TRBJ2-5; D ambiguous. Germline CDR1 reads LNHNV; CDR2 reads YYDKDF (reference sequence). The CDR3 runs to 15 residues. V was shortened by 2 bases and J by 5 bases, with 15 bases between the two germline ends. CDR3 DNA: TGTGCCACCAGCAGATCACCCGAGTACGGGGAGACCCAGTACTTC. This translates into CATSRSPEYGETQYF.

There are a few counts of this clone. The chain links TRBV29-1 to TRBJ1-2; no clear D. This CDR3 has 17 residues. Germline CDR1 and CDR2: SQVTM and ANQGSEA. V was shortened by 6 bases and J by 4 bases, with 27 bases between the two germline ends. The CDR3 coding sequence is TGCAGCGTCCTTCTATTCTCCGGCGGGTCTCGATCCTATGGCTACACCTTC. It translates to CSVLLFSGGSRSYGYTF.

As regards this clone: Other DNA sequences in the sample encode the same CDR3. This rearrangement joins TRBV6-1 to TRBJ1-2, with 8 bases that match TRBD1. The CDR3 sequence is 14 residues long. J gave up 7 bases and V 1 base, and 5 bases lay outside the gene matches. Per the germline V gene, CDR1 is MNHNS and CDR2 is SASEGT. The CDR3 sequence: CASSEDRGWGGYTF. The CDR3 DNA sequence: TGTGCCAGCAGTGAAGACAGGGGGTGGGGTGGCTACACCTTC.

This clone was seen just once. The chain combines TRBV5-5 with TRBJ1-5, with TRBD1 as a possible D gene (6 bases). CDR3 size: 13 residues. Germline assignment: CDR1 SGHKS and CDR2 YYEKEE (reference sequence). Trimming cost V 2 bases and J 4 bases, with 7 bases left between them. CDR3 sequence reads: CASSFRGNQPQHF. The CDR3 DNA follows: TGTGCCAGCAGCTTCAGGGGTAATCAGCCCCAGCATTTT.

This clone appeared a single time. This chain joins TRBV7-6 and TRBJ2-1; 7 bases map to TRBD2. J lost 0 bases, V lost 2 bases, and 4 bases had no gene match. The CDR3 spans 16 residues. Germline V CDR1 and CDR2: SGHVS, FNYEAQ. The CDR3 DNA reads TGTGCCAGCAGCTTAAACGGACTAGTCTCCTACAATGAGCAGTTCTTC. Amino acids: CASSLNGLVSYNEQFF.

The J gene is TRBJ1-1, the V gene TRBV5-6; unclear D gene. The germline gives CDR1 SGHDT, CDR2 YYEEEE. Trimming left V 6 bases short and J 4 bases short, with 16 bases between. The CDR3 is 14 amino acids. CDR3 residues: CASKSGPGRTEAFF. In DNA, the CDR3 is TGTGCCAGCAAATCAGGCCCTGGGCGCACTGAAGCTTTCTTT. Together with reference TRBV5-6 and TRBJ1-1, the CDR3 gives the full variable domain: DAGVTQSPTHLIKTRGQQVTLRCSPKSGHDTVSWYQQALGQGPQFIFQYYEEEERQRGNFPDRFSGHQFPNYSSELNVNALLLGDSALYLCASKSGPGRTEAFFGQGTRLTVV.

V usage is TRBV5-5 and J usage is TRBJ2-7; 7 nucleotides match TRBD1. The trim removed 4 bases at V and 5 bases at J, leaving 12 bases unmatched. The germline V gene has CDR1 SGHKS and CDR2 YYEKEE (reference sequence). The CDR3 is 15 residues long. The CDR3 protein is CASSQTGVWDDEQYF. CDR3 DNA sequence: TGTGCCAGCAGCCAAACAGGGGTCTGGGACGACGAGCAGTACTTC.